This is a list of T cell receptor beta chains from one sample in a study of cytomegalovirus exposure and HLA in healthy donors. Clones were read by immunoSEQ multiplex PCR, and TCRdb kept only the in-frame ones, dropping some. The data contain 200,000 or so clones, approximately 80% of them seen just once; the ten biggest clones take up about a sixth. Sample: PBMCs. These receptors all stem from a middle-aged man in good health and CMV-seronegative. Each CDR3 is given with its conserved first and last residue. The D gene is left open where the match is weak. Clone size is not always given. Where it is, it says once, few, many or a class for expanded clones.

NA	TRBV6-1	TRBJ1-2	NA	CASSEREAGARGYTF	TGTGCCAGCAGTGAACGGGAGGCAGGGGCACGTGGCTACACCTTC
NA	TRBV15	TRBJ1-5	NA	CATSREGGNQPQHF	TGTGCCACCAGCAGAGAGGGAGGAAATCAGCCCCAGCATTTT
few	TRBV15	TRBJ1-5	TRBD1	CATSSRTGNQPQHF	TGTGCCACCAGCTCTCGGACAGGGAATCAGCCCCAGCATTTT
NA	TRBV6-1	TRBJ2-1	TRBD1	CASSEQGVSNEQFF	TGTGCCAGCAGTGAACAGGGGGTTAGCAATGAGCAGTTCTTC
many	TRBV13	TRBJ2-7	NA	CASSLGPAESSYEQYF	TGTGCCAGCAGCTTAGGCCCAGCGGAGAGCTCCTACGAGCAGTACTTC
NA	TRBV19	TRBJ1-1	NA	CASNRQANTEAFF	TGTGCCAGTAACCGACAGGCTAACACTGAAGCTTTCTTT
NA	TRBV9	TRBJ1-1	NA	CASSVTLVTEAFF	TGTGCCAGCAGCGTTACTCTGGTCACTGAAGCTTTCTTT
NA	TRBV11-2	TRBJ2-6	TRBD2	CASSPGTSFPGANVLTF	TGTGCCAGCAGCCCAGGGACTAGCTTCCCTGGGGCCAACGTCCTGACTTTC
NA	TRBV27	TRBJ2-1	TRBD1	CASSLLRDRGILEQFF	TGTGCCAGCAGTTTATTAAGGGACAGGGGGATTCTTGAGCAGTTCTTC
NA	TRBV7-9	TRBJ1-3	NA	CASSRLGTETGNTIYF	TGTGCCAGCAGCCGCTTGGGCACCGAAACTGGAAACACCATATATTTT
NA	TRBV4-3	TRBJ1-6	NA	CASSQDITGRISPPHF	TGCGCCAGCAGCCAAGATATAACAGGGCGAATTTCACCCCCCCACTTT
NA	TRBV27	TRBJ2-1	TRBD1	CASSSPRRTGVGEQFF	TGTGCCAGCAGTTCACCCCGTAGGACAGGGGTGGGGGAGCAGTTCTTC
few	TRBV28	TRBJ1-1	TRBD1	CASSFHRDSTVYTEAFF	TGTGCCAGCAGTTTTCACCGGGACAGCACTGTGTACACTGAAGCTTTCTTT
NA	TRBV5-5	TRBJ1-2	NA	CASSVRDGYTF	TGTGCCAGCAGCGTCAGGGATGGCTACACCTTC
NA	TRBV9	TRBJ2-1	NA	CASSPLGASYNEQFF	TGTGCCAGCAGCCCGCTGGGGGCTTCCTACAATGAGCAGTTCTTC
NA	TRBV5-1	TRBJ1-1	NA	CASSPGGGTEAFF	TGCGCCAGCAGCCCGGGCGGGGGCACTGAAGCTTTCTTT
NA	TRBV9	TRBJ1-5	NA	CASSPTDSYNQPQHF	TGTGCCAGCAGCCCGACGGACAGTTACAATCAGCCCCAGCATTTT
once	TRBV6-5	TRBJ2-5	NA	CASSYSLGLETQYF	TGTGCCAGCAGTTACTCGCTGGGGCTGGAGACCCAGTACTTC
once	TRBV27	TRBJ2-3	TRBD2	CASSWGSTSALTTQYF	TGTGCCAGCAGTTGGGGTTCGACTAGCGCTCTGACTACGCAGTATTTT
NA	TRBV5-4	TRBJ2-1	NA	CASSPRGGEAEQFF	TGTGCCAGCAGCCCCAGGGGAGGGGAGGCTGAGCAGTTCTTC
NA	TRBV4-2	TRBJ2-1	NA	CASSQDLRVESNEQFF	TGTGCCAGCAGCCAAGATCTTCGGGTTGAAAGCAATGAGCAGTTCTTC
NA	TRBV5-6	TRBJ1-5	TRBD1	CASSFTGGQPQHF	TGTGCCAGCAGCTTTACAGGGGGACAGCCCCAGCATTTT
NA	TRBV5-1	TRBJ2-5	NA	CASSYDSHQETQYF	TGCGCCAGCAGCTACGACAGCCACCAAGAGACCCAGTACTTC
NA	TRBV19	TRBJ2-3	TRBD1	CASTPGVRTGFSDTQYF	TGTGCCAGTACCCCCGGGGTCAGGACAGGGTTCTCAGATACGCAGTATTTT
NA	TRBV18	TRBJ1-1	NA	CASSPAGMAEAFF	TGTGCCAGCTCACCGGCAGGGATGGCTGAAGCTTTCTTT
few	TRBV25-1	TRBJ1-2	NA	CASSEATRLAGYTF	TGTGCCAGCAGTGAGGCGACAAGGTTGGCTGGCTACACCTTC
few	TRBV10-1	TRBJ2-1	NA	CASSEGGTPPLEQFF	TGCGCCAGCAGTGAGGGGGGGACTCCCCCCCTTGAGCAGTTCTTC
NA	TRBV4-1	TRBJ1-2	NA	CASSQPTGRFYGYTF	TGCGCCAGCAGCCAACCGACAGGACGATTCTATGGCTACACCTTC
NA	TRBV19	TRBJ1-5	TRBD1	CASSTQTGSNQPQHF	TGTGCCAGTAGTACCCAGACAGGGTCCAATCAGCCCCAGCATTTT
NA	TRBV7-2	TRBJ2-7	TRBD2	CASSRAGGGSYEQYF	TGTGCCAGCAGCCGGGCGGGGGGCGGCTCCTACGAGCAGTACTTC
few	TRBV29-1	TRBJ1-1	TRBD1	CSVVKGANTEAFF	TGCAGCGTTGTCAAGGGGGCGAACACTGAAGCTTTCTTT
once	TRBV5-1	TRBJ2-7	TRBD1	CASSWGQGYEQYF	TGCGCCAGCAGCTGGGGACAGGGGTACGAGCAGTACTTC
NA	TRBV6-1	TRBJ1-1	NA	CASSEAASNTEAFF	TGTGCCAGCAGTGAAGCGGCCTCTAACACTGAAGCTTTCTTT
NA	TRBV5-6	TRBJ1-5	NA	CASSFRQGSYSNQPQHF	TGTGCCAGCAGCTTTAGGCAGGGATCTTATAGCAATCAGCCCCAGCATTTT
NA	TRBV5-1	TRBJ1-2	NA	CASSSQEGGGNGYTF	TGCGCCAGCAGCTCTCAAGAAGGGGGGGGAAATGGCTACACCTTC
NA	TRBV5-4	TRBJ1-1	TRBD1	CASSSGQGVGDTEAFF	TGTGCCAGCAGCTCGGGACAGGGGGTCGGAGACACTGAAGCTTTCTTT
NA	TRBV2	TRBJ2-5	TRBD2	CASSDPTSGGMETQYF	TGTGCCAGCAGTGACCCGACTAGCGGAGGGATGGAGACCCAGTACTTC
NA	TRBV20-1	TRBJ1-1	NA	CSATGHTEAFF	TGCAGTGCTACAGGGCACACTGAAGCTTTCTTT
NA	TRBV5-5	TRBJ2-7	NA	CASSAATGTYEQYF	TGTGCCAGCAGCGCCGCAACAGGGACCTACGAGCAGTACTTC
NA	TRBV6-1	TRBJ2-2	TRBD1	CASSPGTGATGELFF	TGTGCCAGCAGTCCCGGGACAGGGGCCACCGGGGAGCTGTTTTTT
NA	TRBV27	TRBJ2-5	NA	CASSFVRGSGLIQTQYF	TGTGCCAGCAGTTTCGTCAGGGGATCGGGTCTTATCCAGACCCAGTACTTC
NA	TRBV5-6	TRBJ1-2	NA	CASSISRGLDGYTF	TGTGCCAGCAGCATTTCCAGGGGTTTGGATGGCTACACCTTC
many	TRBV4-1	TRBJ2-3	NA	CASSPLGGVADTQYF	TGCGCCAGCAGCCCCCTTGGCGGGGTTGCAGATACGCAGTATTTT
NA	TRBV7-3	TRBJ2-7	TRBD1	CASSLRQGYEQYF	TGTGCCAGCAGCCTCCGACAGGGCTACGAGCAGTACTTC
NA	TRBV7-9	TRBJ1-1	TRBD1	CASSFQGAGTEAFF	TGTGCCAGCAGCTTCCAGGGGGCGGGAACTGAAGCTTTCTTT
NA	TRBV9	TRBJ2-7	TRBD1	CASSAEQGAGEQYF	TGTGCCAGCAGCGCCGAACAGGGGGCGGGGGAGCAGTACTTC
NA	TRBV7-2	TRBJ2-7	TRBD1	CASSRTGGEQYF	TGTGCCAGCAGCCGGACAGGGGGTGAGCAGTACTTC
NA	TRBV11-3	TRBJ2-1	TRBD1	CASSARTGESEQFF	TGTGCCAGCAGCGCTCGGACAGGGGAATCTGAGCAGTTCTTC
NA	TRBV7-9	TRBJ2-1	NA	CASSLADNEQFF	TGTGCCAGCAGCTTAGCCGACAATGAGCAGTTCTTC
NA	TRBV18	TRBJ2-5	TRBD2	CASSPRLAGGPETQYF	TGTGCCAGCTCACCACGACTAGCGGGGGGGCCGGAGACCCAGTACTTC
NA	TRBV28	TRBJ2-7	NA	CASRTPGQRYEQYF	TGTGCCAGCAGGACGCCGGGACAAAGATACGAGCAGTACTTC
NA	TRBV19	TRBJ2-3	TRBD2	CASSTSGIPTDTQYF	TGTGCCAGTAGTACTAGCGGGATCCCCACAGATACGCAGTATTTT
NA	TRBV19	TRBJ1-6	TRBD1	CASSRDSLSSPLHF	TGTGCCAGTAGTCGGGACAGTCTTAGTTCACCCCTCCACTTT